This T cell receptor (beta chain) was observed in a study of OX40 agonist ivuxolimab in advanced cancers. The wider study: The patients' treatment was ivuxolimab, an agonistic anti-OX40 (CD134) antibody. Patients were dosed intravenously with ivuxolimab at 0.01 to 10 mg/kg every 2 weeks.

General study findings and limits: The 0.1-3.0 mg/kg partial responders had among the lowest clonal expansion.

Note on this clone: The target antigen is unknown.

Sequencing was performed with immunoSEQ multiplex PCR; in TCRdb, only in-frame clones are kept and a portion is missing. The sample has under 20,000 clones, roughly 82% seen once. This receptor was identified in an adult with an advanced solid tumor such as melanoma, head and neck, liver or kidney cancer. The sample here was CD4+ or CD8+ T cells sorted from blood, taken in a trial of the OX40 agonist ivuxolimab.

The CDR3 is CAISEALAGENSYEQYF. CDR3 coding DNA: TGTGCCATCAGTGAAGCACTAGCGGGAGAGAACTCCTACGAGCAGTACTTC. The gene calls are TRBV10-3 and TRBJ2-7; 11 nucleotides agree with TRBD2. There are 17 residues in the CDR3. Germline CDR1 reads ENHRY; CDR2 reads SYGVKD. V shed 3 bases and J 0 bases; nucleotides not matched to a gene: 7.